This T cell receptor (beta chain) stems from a study of cytomegalovirus exposure and HLA in healthy donors. PCR amplification relied on 60 Vbeta primers (plus 13 Jbeta primers). TCRdb keeps only in-frame clones here, not all; method: immunoSEQ multiplex PCR. The sample records around 250,000 clones, approximately 82% being singletons. The receptor's source is an older woman in good health and CMV-seropositive. The sequenced sample consisted of PBMCs.

CDR3 DNA sequence: TGTGCCACCCGACAGGCGAACTCTGGAAACACCATATATTTT. Translating it yields CATRQANSGNTIYF. The rearrangement joins TRBV28 to TRBJ1-3, with D possibly TRBD1 on 6 matching bases. The germline V gene encodes CDR1 MDHEN and CDR2 SYDVKM. The CDR3 spans 14 residues. V dropped 10 bases and J dropped 0 bases, with 13 bases sitting between them.